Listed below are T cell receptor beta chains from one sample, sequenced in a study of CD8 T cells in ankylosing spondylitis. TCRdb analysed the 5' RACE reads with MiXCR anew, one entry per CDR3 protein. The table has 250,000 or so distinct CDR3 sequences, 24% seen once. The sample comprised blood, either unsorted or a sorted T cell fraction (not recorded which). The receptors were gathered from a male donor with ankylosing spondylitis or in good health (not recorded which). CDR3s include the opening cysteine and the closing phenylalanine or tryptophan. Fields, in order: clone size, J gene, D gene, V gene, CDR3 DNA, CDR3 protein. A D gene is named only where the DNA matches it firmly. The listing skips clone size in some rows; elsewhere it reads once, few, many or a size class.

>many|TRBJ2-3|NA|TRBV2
TGTGCCACCGCGGGTTCCGAGCCCACAGATACGCAGTATTTT
CATAGSEPTDTQYF
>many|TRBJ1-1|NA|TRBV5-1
TGCGCCAGCAGCTTGACAGGGCGGGTCACTGAAGCTTTCTTT
CASSLTGRVTEAFF
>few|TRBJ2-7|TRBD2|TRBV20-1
TGCAGTGCTAGAGATGGGACTAGCATCGGCTACGAGCAGTACTTC
CSARDGTSIGYEQYF
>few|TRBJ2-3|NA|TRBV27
TGTGCCAGCAGTTTAGCCTCTAGCACAGATACGCAGTATTTT
CASSLASSTDTQYF
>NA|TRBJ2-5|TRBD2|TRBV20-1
TGCAGTGCTAGAGATCTTGGGGTAGGACTAGTGATAGGGACCCAGTACTTC
CSARDLGVGLVIGTQYF
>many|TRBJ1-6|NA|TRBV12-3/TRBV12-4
TGTGCCAGCAGGGCCCTTCGGGGGGGAGCACCTTCACCCCTCCACTTT
CASRALRGGAPSPLHF
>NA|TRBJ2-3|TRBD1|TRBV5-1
TGCGCCAGCAGCTCGGGACAGGGTGGCACAGATACGCAGTATTTT
CASSSGQGGTDTQYF
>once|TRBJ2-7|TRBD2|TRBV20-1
TGCAGTGCTCGGACTAGTTGGTACGAGCAGTACTTC
CSARTSWYEQYF
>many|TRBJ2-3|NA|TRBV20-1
TGCAGTGCTAGAGCCACCTCGACCACAGATACGCAGTATTTT
CSARATSTTDTQYF
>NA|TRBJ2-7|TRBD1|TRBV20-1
TGCAGTGCTACAATGGACAGGGGGATGGAGCAGTACTTC
CSATMDRGMEQYF
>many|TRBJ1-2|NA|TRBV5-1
TGCGCCAGCAACATACAGCCCGGGGGCTATGGCTACACCTTC
CASNIQPGGYGYTF
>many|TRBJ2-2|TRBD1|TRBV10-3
TGTGCCATCAGTTCCGGACAGGAGAACACCGGGGAGCTGTTTTTT
CAISSGQENTGELFF
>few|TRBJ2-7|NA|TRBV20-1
TGCAGTGCTAGTTACAGGTTAGCCTACGAGCAGTACTTC
CSASYRLAYEQYF
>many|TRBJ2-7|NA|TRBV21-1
TGTGCCAGCAGCAAAGGGCCGCACCTCAACTCCTACGAGCAGTACTTC
CASSKGPHLNSYEQYF
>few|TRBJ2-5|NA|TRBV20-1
TGCAGTGCTAGAGGACGGGTCAATAAAGGGGGTCAAGAGACCCAGTACTTC
CSARGRVNKGGQETQYF
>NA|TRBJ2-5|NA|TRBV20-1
TGCAGTGCTAGAGACACGGGACGCCTGGGGGAGACCCAGTACTTC
CSARDTGRLGETQYF
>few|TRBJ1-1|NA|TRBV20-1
TGCAGTGCTGCAACAGGGAAAGCTGAAGCTTTCTTT
CSAATGKAEAFF
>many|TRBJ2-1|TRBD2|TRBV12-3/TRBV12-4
TGTGCCAGCAGTTTAAGCGGGGGGCGGTACAATGAGCAGTTCTTC
CASSLSGGRYNEQFF
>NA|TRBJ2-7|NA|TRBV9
TGTGCCAGCAGCGTGGCCGATTCCTACGAGCAGTACTTC
CASSVADSYEQYF
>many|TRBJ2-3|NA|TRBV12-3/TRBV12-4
TGTGCCAGCAGTTCTGGGGGGGGGGGCGCAGATACGCAGTATTTT
CASSSGGGGADTQYF